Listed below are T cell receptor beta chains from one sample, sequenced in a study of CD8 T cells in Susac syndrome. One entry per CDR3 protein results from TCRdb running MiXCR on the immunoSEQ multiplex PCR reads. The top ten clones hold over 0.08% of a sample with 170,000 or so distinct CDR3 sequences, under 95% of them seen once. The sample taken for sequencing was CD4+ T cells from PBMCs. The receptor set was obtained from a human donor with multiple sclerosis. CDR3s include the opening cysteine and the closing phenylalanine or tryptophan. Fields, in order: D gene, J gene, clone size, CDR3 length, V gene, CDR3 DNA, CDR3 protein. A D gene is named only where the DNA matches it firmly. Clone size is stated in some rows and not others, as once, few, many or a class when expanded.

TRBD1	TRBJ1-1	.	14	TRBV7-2	TGTGCCAGCAGCCGAAACAGGGGTTCCACTGAAGCTTTCTTT	CASSRNRGSTEAFF
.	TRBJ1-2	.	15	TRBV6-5	TGTGCCAGCAGTGTACGCCGGCAGGGACCCTATGGCTACACCTTC	CASSVRRQGPYGYTF
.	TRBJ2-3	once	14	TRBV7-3	TGTGCCAGCAGCCCAGGGGATCCCACAGATACGCAGTATTTT	CASSPGDPTDTQYF
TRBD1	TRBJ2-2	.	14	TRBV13	TGTGCCAGCAGTTCGGGACAGGGGGCCGGGGAGCTGTTTTTT	CASSSGQGAGELFF
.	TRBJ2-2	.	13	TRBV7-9	TGTGCCAGCAGCTTATTTGACACCGGGGAGCTGTTTTTT	CASSLFDTGELFF
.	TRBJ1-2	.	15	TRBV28	TGTGCCAGCAGTCGCCCGACGGGCCCCTATGGTGGCTACACCTTC	CASSRPTGPYGGYTF
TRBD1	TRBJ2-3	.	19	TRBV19	TGTGCCAGTAGTCCCGGACAGGCAAGGAGACCCAAAAACACAGATACGCAGTATTTT	CASSPGQARRPKNTDTQYF
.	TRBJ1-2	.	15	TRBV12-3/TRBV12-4	TGTGCCAGCAGTGCAGGTATAGGTACCGCGGCTGGCTACACCTTC	CASSAGIGTAAGYTF
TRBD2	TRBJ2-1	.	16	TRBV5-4	TGTGCCAGCAGCCCCGTAGCGGGGGGAGCCTACAATGAGCAGTTCTTC	CASSPVAGGAYNEQFF
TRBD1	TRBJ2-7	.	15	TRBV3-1	TGTGCCAGCAGCTCCAGACAGGGGAGTCCCTACGAGCAGTACTTC	CASSSRQGSPYEQYF